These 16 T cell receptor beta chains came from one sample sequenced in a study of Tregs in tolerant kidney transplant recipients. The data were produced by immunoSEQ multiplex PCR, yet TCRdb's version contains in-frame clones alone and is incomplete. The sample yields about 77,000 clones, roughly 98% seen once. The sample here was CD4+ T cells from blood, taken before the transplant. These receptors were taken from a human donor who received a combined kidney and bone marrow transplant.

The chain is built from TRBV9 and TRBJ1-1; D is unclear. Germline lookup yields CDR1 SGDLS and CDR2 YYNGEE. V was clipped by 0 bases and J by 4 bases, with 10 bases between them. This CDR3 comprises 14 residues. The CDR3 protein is CASSVDQSGTEAFF. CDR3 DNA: TGTGCCAGCAGCGTAGACCAGTCGGGCACTGAAGCTTTCTTT.

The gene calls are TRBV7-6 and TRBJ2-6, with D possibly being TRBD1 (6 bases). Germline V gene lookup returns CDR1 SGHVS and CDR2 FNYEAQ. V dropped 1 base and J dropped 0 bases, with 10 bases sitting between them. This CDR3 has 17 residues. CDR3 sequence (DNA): TGTGCCAGCAGCTTAGGGCAGGGGTTCTCTGGGGCCAACGTCCTGACTTTC. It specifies CASSLGQGFSGANVLTF.

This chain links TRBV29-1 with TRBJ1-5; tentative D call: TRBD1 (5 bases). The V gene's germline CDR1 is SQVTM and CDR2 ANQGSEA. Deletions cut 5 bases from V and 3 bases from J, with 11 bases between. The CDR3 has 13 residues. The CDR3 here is CSVRQGLNQPQHF. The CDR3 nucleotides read TGCAGCGTTCGGCAGGGCCTCAATCAGCCCCAGCATTTT.

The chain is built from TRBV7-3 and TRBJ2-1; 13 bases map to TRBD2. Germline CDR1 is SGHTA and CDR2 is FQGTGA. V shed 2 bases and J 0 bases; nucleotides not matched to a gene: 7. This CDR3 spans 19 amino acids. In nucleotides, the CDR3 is TGTGCCAGCAGCTTATCGGGGACTAGCGGGATCAGCTCCTACAATGAGCAGTTCTTC. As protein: CASSLSGTSGISSYNEQFF. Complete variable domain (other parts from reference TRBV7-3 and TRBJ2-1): GAGVSQTPSNKVTEKGKYVELRCDPISGHTALYWYRQSLGQGPEFLIYFQGTGAADDSGLPNDRFFAVRPEGSVSTLKIQRTERGDSAVYLCASSLSGTSGISSYNEQFFGPGTRLTVL.

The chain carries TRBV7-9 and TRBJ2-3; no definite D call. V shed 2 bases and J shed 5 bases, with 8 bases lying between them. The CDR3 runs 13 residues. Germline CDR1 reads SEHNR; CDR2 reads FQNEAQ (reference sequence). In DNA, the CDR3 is TGTGCCAGCAGCTTAAGCGTAAGAGATACGCAGTATTTT. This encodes CASSLSVRDTQYF. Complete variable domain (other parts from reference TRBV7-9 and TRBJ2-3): DTGVSQNPRHKITKRGQNVTFRCDPISEHNRLYWYRQTLGQGPEFLTYFQNEAQLEKSRLLSDRFSAERPKGSFSTLEIQRTEQGDSAMYLCASSLSVRDTQYFGPGTRLTVL.

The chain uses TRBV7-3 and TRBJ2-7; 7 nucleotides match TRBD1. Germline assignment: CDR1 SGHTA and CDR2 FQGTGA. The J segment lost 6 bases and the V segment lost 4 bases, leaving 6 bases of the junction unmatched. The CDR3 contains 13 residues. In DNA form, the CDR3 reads TGTGCCAGCAGCTCCCAGACAGGGACCGAGCAGTACTTC. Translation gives CASSSQTGTEQYF.

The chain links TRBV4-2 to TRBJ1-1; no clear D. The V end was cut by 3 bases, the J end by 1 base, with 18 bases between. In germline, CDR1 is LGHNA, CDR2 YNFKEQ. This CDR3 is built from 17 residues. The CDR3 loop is CASSQTPPLNRNTEAFF. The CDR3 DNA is TGTGCCAGCAGCCAGACCCCCCCCTTAAACAGGAACACTGAAGCTTTCTTT.

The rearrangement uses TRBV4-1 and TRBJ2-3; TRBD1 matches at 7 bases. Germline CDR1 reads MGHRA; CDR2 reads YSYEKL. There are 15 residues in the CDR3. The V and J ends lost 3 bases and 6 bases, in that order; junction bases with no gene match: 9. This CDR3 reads CASSHLPGQADTQYF. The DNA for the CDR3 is TGCGCCAGCAGCCATCTCCCCGGACAGGCGGATACGCAGTATTTT.

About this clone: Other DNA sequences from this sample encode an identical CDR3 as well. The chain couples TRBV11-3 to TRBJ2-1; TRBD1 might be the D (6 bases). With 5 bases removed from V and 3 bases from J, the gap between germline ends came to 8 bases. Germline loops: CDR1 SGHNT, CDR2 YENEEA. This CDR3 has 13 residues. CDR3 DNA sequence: TGTGCCAGCAGCACGGACAGCTACAATGAGCAGTTCTTC. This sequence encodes CASSTDSYNEQFF.

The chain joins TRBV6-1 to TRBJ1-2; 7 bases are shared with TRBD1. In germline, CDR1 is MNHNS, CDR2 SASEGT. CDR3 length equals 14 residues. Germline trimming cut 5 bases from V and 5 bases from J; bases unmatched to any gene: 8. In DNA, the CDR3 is TGTGCCAGCAGTATCGACAGGGTCTGGTATGGCTACACCTTC. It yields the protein CASSIDRVWYGYTF.

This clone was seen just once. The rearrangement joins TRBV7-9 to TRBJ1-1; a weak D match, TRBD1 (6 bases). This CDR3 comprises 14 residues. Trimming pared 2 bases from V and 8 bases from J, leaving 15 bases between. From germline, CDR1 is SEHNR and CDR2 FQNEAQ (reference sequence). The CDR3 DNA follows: TGTGCCAGCAGCTTACGATTCAGGGGCCCCGAAGCTTTCTTT. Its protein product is CASSLRFRGPEAFF. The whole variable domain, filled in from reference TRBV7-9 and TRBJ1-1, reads DTGVSQNPRHKITKRGQNVTFRCDPISEHNRLYWYRQTLGQGPEFLTYFQNEAQLEKSRLLSDRFSAERPKGSFSTLEIQRTEQGDSAMYLCASSLRFRGPEAFFGQGTRLTVV.

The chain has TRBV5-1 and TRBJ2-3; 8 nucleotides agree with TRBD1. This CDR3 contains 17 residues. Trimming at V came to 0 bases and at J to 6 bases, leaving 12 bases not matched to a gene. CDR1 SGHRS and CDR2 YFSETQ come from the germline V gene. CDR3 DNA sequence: TGCGCCAGCAGCTTGGACCGACAGGGGTCCCCTTTGGATACGCAGTATTTT. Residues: CASSLDRQGSPLDTQYF.

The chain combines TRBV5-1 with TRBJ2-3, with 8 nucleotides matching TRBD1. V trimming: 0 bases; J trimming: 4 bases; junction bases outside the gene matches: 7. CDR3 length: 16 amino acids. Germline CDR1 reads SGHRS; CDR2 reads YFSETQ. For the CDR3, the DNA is TGCGCCAGCAGCTTGGTGACAGGGGTTAGCCCAGATACGCAGTATTTT. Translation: CASSLVTGVSPDTQYF.

The CDR3 region is CASSIDPQRGQSYEQYF. The CDR3 DNA reads as TGTGCCAGTAGTATAGATCCGCAGAGGGGGCAGAGCTACGAGCAGTACTTC. The chain recombines TRBV19 with TRBJ2-7; the match to TRBD1 covers 7 bases. The V and J ends lost 0 bases and 3 bases, in that order; junction bases with no gene match: 11. The CDR3 is 17 residues long. CDR1 is LNHDA and CDR2 is SQIVND in the germline V gene (reference sequence).

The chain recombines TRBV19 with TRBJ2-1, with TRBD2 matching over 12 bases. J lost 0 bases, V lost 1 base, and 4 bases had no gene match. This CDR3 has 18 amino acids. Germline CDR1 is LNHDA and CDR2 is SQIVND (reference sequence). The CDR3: CASSIVLAGGRSYNEQFF. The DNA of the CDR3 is TGTGCCAGTAGTATAGTACTAGCGGGAGGCCGCTCCTACAATGAGCAGTTCTTC.

CDR3 in DNA: TGTGCCAGCAGCAAAGGAAGGCGGGACCCGAACACCGGGGAGCTGTTTTTT. Protein sequence: CASSKGRRDPNTGELFF. This sequence joins TRBV21-1 and TRBJ2-2; TRBD2 is the table's D call and was not checked against the DNA. TRBV21-1 is an annotated pseudogene. This CDR3 comprises 17 residues.